This is a list of T cell receptor beta chains from one sample in a study of beta chain features in type 1 diabetes. Generated by immunoSEQ multiplex PCR, the TCRdb table keeps only in-frame clones and is missing some. The repertoire holds 130,000 to 150,000 clones, just over 9% seen once, with 0.68% in the top ten. The specimen was central memory CD4+ T cells from blood. Receptors were obtained from a man aged 18 to 29 in good health. Each CDR3 is given with its conserved first and last residue. Fields, in order: V gene, J gene, D gene, clone size, CDR3 protein, CDR3 DNA. D genes are given only for firm matches. Clone size is not always given. Where it is, it says once, few, many or a class for expanded clones.

v_gene: TRBV21-1
j_gene: TRBJ1-1
d_gene: NA
abundance: few
CDR3aa: CASKRQGGWNTEAFF
CDR3nt: TGTGCCAGCAAGCGGCAGGGAGGGTGGAACACTGAAGCTTTCTTT

v_gene: TRBV5-1
j_gene: TRBJ1-4
d_gene: TRBD1
abundance: many
CDR3aa: CASRPGTEEKLFF
CDR3nt: TGCGCCAGCAGGCCCGGGACAGAAGAAAAACTGTTTTTT

v_gene: TRBV6-5
j_gene: TRBJ1-6
d_gene: TRBD1
abundance: NA
CDR3aa: CASSLRQGLQPLHF
CDR3nt: TGTGCCAGCAGTTTACGACAGGGGCTCCAGCCCCTCCACTTT

v_gene: TRBV5-6
j_gene: TRBJ1-4
d_gene: TRBD1
abundance: NA
CDR3aa: CASSRVGQTNEKLFF
CDR3nt: TGTGCCAGCAGTCGGGTGGGACAGACGAATGAAAAACTGTTTTTT

v_gene: TRBV30
j_gene: TRBJ2-5
d_gene: NA
abundance: NA
CDR3aa: CAWIPPGRRAFETQYF
CDR3nt: TGTGCCTGGATTCCTCCCGGGCGGAGGGCTTTTGAGACCCAGTACTTC

v_gene: TRBV2
j_gene: TRBJ1-2
d_gene: NA
abundance: NA
CDR3aa: CASSEARGGDYGYTF
CDR3nt: TGTGCCAGCAGTGAAGCGCGGGGAGGGGACTATGGCTACACCTTC

v_gene: TRBV7-2
j_gene: TRBJ2-3
d_gene: TRBD2
abundance: NA
CDR3aa: CASSKLAGGTDTQYF
CDR3nt: TGTGCCAGCAGCAAATTAGCGGGGGGGACAGATACGCAGTATTTT

v_gene: TRBV28
j_gene: TRBJ2-1
d_gene: TRBD2
abundance: NA
CDR3aa: CASSFSGGAGSYNEQFF
CDR3nt: TGTGCCAGCAGTTTCAGCGGGGGGGCAGGCTCCTACAATGAGCAGTTCTTC

v_gene: TRBV14
j_gene: TRBJ2-2
d_gene: TRBD1
abundance: few
CDR3aa: CASSQWQGDTGELFF
CDR3nt: TGTGCCAGCAGCCAATGGCAGGGGGACACCGGGGAGCTGTTTTTT

v_gene: TRBV30
j_gene: TRBJ1-2
d_gene: NA
abundance: NA
CDR3aa: CAWSGGSYGYTF
CDR3nt: TGTGCCTGGAGTGGAGGATCCTATGGCTACACCTTC

v_gene: TRBV5-1
j_gene: TRBJ1-6
d_gene: NA
abundance: few
CDR3aa: CASSLDRHSNSPLHF
CDR3nt: TGCGCCAGCAGCTTGGACAGGCACTCTAATTCACCCCTCCACTTT

v_gene: TRBV7-3
j_gene: TRBJ2-2
d_gene: NA
abundance: few
CDR3aa: CASSSLSNTGELFF
CDR3nt: TGTGCCAGCAGCTCCCTTAGCAACACCGGGGAGCTGTTTTTT

v_gene: TRBV7-2
j_gene: TRBJ2-3
d_gene: NA
abundance: NA
CDR3aa: CASSLERTDTQYF
CDR3nt: TGTGCCAGCAGCTTAGAGCGGACAGATACGCAGTATTTT

v_gene: TRBV5-1
j_gene: TRBJ2-2
d_gene: NA
abundance: few
CDR3aa: CASSSDIGDTGELFF
CDR3nt: TGTGCCAGCAGCTCGGACATTGGGGACACCGGGGAGCTGTTTTTT

v_gene: TRBV6-5
j_gene: TRBJ1-5
d_gene: TRBD1
abundance: NA
CDR3aa: CASSWDSTNQPQHF
CDR3nt: TGTGCCAGCAGTTGGGACAGTACGAATCAGCCCCAGCATTTT

v_gene: TRBV5-6
j_gene: TRBJ1-2
d_gene: TRBD1
abundance: few
CDR3aa: CASSTATGTDYGYTF
CDR3nt: TGTGCCAGCAGCACGGCGACAGGGACGGACTATGGCTACACCTTC

v_gene: TRBV18
j_gene: TRBJ2-7
d_gene: NA
abundance: NA
CDR3aa: CASSPPSRGLSYEQYF
CDR3nt: TGTGCCAGCTCACCACCCTCGAGAGGGCTTAGCTACGAGCAGTACTTC

v_gene: TRBV18
j_gene: TRBJ2-7
d_gene: TRBD1
abundance: NA
CDR3aa: CASSPTGQGAREQYF
CDR3nt: TGTGCCAGCTCACCTACTGGACAGGGGGCGCGGGAGCAGTACTTC

v_gene: TRBV30
j_gene: TRBJ2-3
d_gene: TRBD2
abundance: few
CDR3aa: CAWRASGAEDTQYF
CDR3nt: TGTGCCTGGAGAGCTAGCGGGGCTGAAGATACGCAGTATTTT

v_gene: TRBV11-2
j_gene: TRBJ2-5
d_gene: TRBD2
abundance: NA
CDR3aa: CASSPSAGGKETQYF
CDR3nt: TGTGCCAGCAGCCCCTCCGCCGGGGGGAAAGAGACCCAGTACTTC

v_gene: TRBV4-2
j_gene: TRBJ2-3
d_gene: NA
abundance: NA
CDR3aa: CASSLGGSTQYF
CDR3nt: TGTGCCAGCAGCCTCGGGGGTTCCACGCAGTATTTT

v_gene: TRBV6-5
j_gene: TRBJ2-2
d_gene: NA
abundance: few
CDR3aa: CASRQTNTGELFF
CDR3nt: TGTGCCAGCAGACAGACGAACACCGGGGAGCTGTTTTTT

v_gene: TRBV14
j_gene: TRBJ1-2
d_gene: TRBD1
abundance: NA
CDR3aa: CASSQAMGTAVLGYGYTF
CDR3nt: TGTGCCAGCAGCCAAGCGATGGGGACAGCCGTACTTGGGTATGGCTACACCTTC

v_gene: TRBV6-5
j_gene: TRBJ1-5
d_gene: NA
abundance: NA
CDR3aa: CASSSVGRNQPQHF
CDR3nt: TGTGCCAGCAGTTCGGTAGGGAGGAATCAGCCCCAGCATTTT

v_gene: TRBV6-5
j_gene: TRBJ2-3
d_gene: TRBD2
abundance: few
CDR3aa: CASSYVLAGGPDTQYF
CDR3nt: TGTGCCAGCAGTTACGTACTAGCGGGGGGGCCAGATACGCAGTATTTT

v_gene: TRBV5-1
j_gene: TRBJ2-5
d_gene: TRBD2
abundance: NA
CDR3aa: CASSFNPSGGEETQYF
CDR3nt: TGCGCCAGCAGCTTTAACCCAAGCGGGGGGGAAGAGACCCAGTACTTC

v_gene: TRBV5-6
j_gene: TRBJ2-5
d_gene: TRBD1
abundance: NA
CDR3aa: CASSLIQGGETQYF
CDR3nt: TGTGCCAGCAGCCTAATACAGGGGGGAGAGACCCAGTACTTC

v_gene: TRBV5-1
j_gene: TRBJ2-5
d_gene: TRBD2
abundance: NA
CDR3aa: CASSLGGLGRETQYF
CDR3nt: TGCGCCAGCAGCTTGGGTGGACTAGGGAGGGAGACCCAGTACTTC

v_gene: TRBV7-9
j_gene: TRBJ1-1
d_gene: TRBD1
abundance: NA
CDR3aa: CASSLRDSWMNTEAFF
CDR3nt: TGTGCCAGCAGCCTCCGGGACAGCTGGATGAACACTGAAGCTTTCTTT

v_gene: TRBV9
j_gene: TRBJ2-1
d_gene: TRBD1
abundance: few
CDR3aa: CASSSRGDRAGYNEQFF
CDR3nt: TGTGCCAGCAGCTCCAGAGGGGACAGGGCGGGTTACAATGAGCAGTTCTTC

v_gene: TRBV25-1
j_gene: TRBJ2-6
d_gene: TRBD1
abundance: NA
CDR3aa: CASSSGQVPWANVLTF
CDR3nt: TGTGCCAGCAGTTCGGGACAGGTTCCCTGGGCCAACGTCTTGACTTTC

v_gene: TRBV5-1
j_gene: TRBJ2-7
d_gene: NA
abundance: few
CDR3aa: CASSLDSQTLAYEQYF
CDR3nt: TGCGCCAGCAGCTTGGACTCACAGACGCTCGCCTACGAGCAGTACTTC

v_gene: TRBV4-1
j_gene: TRBJ1-1
d_gene: NA
abundance: NA
CDR3aa: CASSSPTLNTEAFF
CDR3nt: TGCGCCAGCAGTTCTCCTACGCTGAACACTGAAGCTTTCTTT

v_gene: TRBV10-3
j_gene: TRBJ2-1
d_gene: NA
abundance: few
CDR3aa: CAISASGVTGNEQFF
CDR3nt: TGTGCCATCAGTGCCTCCGGGGTAACGGGCAATGAGCAGTTCTTC

v_gene: TRBV2
j_gene: TRBJ2-4
d_gene: TRBD1
abundance: few
CDR3aa: CASSGDRGPDIQYF
CDR3nt: TGTGCCAGCAGTGGGGACAGGGGGCCGGACATTCAGTACTTC

v_gene: TRBV14
j_gene: TRBJ2-7
d_gene: TRBD1
abundance: few
CDR3aa: CASSGQGFGEQYF
CDR3nt: TGTGCCAGCTCTGGACAGGGCTTTGGGGAGCAGTACTTC

v_gene: TRBV9
j_gene: TRBJ2-1
d_gene: TRBD2
abundance: few
CDR3aa: CASSVRGDSSYNEQFF
CDR3nt: TGTGCCAGCAGCGTCCGGGGGGATAGCTCCTACAATGAGCAGTTCTTC

v_gene: TRBV7-3
j_gene: TRBJ2-3
d_gene: TRBD1
abundance: NA
CDR3aa: CASSLAGQGPDTQYF
CDR3nt: TGTGCCAGCAGCTTAGCGGGACAGGGTCCAGATACGCAGTATTTT

v_gene: TRBV5-5
j_gene: TRBJ2-4
d_gene: NA
abundance: NA
CDR3aa: CASSLTGGSKNIQYF
CDR3nt: TGTGCCAGCAGCTTGACAGGAGGGTCCAAAAACATTCAGTACTTC

v_gene: TRBV4-3
j_gene: TRBJ2-3
d_gene: TRBD2
abundance: few
CDR3aa: CASSQARAGGTDTQYF
CDR3nt: TGCGCCAGCAGCCAAGCCCGAGCGGGGGGCACAGATACGCAGTATTTT

v_gene: TRBV7-8
j_gene: TRBJ2-3
d_gene: NA
abundance: few
CDR3aa: CASSLSGGPTDTQYF
CDR3nt: TGTGCCAGCAGCCTTTCGGGGGGCCCCACAGATACGCAGTATTTT

v_gene: TRBV29-1
j_gene: TRBJ2-7
d_gene: TRBD1
abundance: few
CDR3aa: CSVRRDRSYEQYF
CDR3nt: TGCAGCGTTAGACGGGACAGGAGTTACGAGCAGTACTTC

v_gene: TRBV27
j_gene: TRBJ1-1
d_gene: TRBD1
abundance: many
CDR3aa: CASRPDRDTEAFF
CDR3nt: TGTGCCAGCAGACCCGACAGGGATACTGAAGCTTTCTTT

v_gene: TRBV16
j_gene: TRBJ1-2
d_gene: TRBD1
abundance: few
CDR3aa: CASSQLRRGDYTF
CDR3nt: TGTGCCAGCAGCCAACTACGCAGGGGGGACTACACCTTC

v_gene: TRBV6-1
j_gene: TRBJ2-5
d_gene: TRBD1
abundance: few
CDR3aa: CASPEDRRKETQYF
CDR3nt: TGTGCCAGTCCTGAGGACAGGAGAAAAGAGACCCAGTACTTC

v_gene: TRBV5-1
j_gene: TRBJ1-2
d_gene: NA
abundance: NA
CDR3aa: CASSLDGNGYTF
CDR3nt: TGCGCCAGCAGCTTGGACGGGAATGGCTACACCTTC

v_gene: TRBV6-5
j_gene: TRBJ2-2
d_gene: NA
abundance: NA
CDR3aa: CASTLGANTGELFF
CDR3nt: TGTGCCAGCACCCTGGGAGCGAACACCGGGGAGCTGTTTTTT

v_gene: TRBV6-1
j_gene: TRBJ2-4
d_gene: NA
abundance: NA
CDR3aa: CASRDSGSKNIQYF
CDR3nt: TGTGCCAGCAGAGATAGCGGTTCCAAAAACATTCAGTACTTC

v_gene: TRBV28
j_gene: TRBJ2-7
d_gene: TRBD1
abundance: few
CDR3aa: CASSFWTGGTYEQYF
CDR3nt: TGTGCCAGCAGTTTTTGGACAGGGGGCACTTACGAGCAGTACTTC

v_gene: TRBV7-9
j_gene: TRBJ2-5
d_gene: NA
abundance: few
CDR3aa: CASSPGQPGTQYF
CDR3nt: TGTGCCAGCAGCCCCGGACAGCCGGGGACCCAGTACTTC

v_gene: TRBV5-1
j_gene: TRBJ1-4
d_gene: NA
abundance: few
CDR3aa: CASSGEGGTNEKLFF
CDR3nt: TGCGCCAGCAGTGGGGAGGGCGGAACTAATGAAAAACTGTTTTTT

v_gene: TRBV11-2
j_gene: TRBJ2-2
d_gene: TRBD2
abundance: few
CDR3aa: CANGTSGSGELFF
CDR3nt: TGTGCCAATGGGACTAGCGGATCCGGGGAGCTGTTTTTT

v_gene: TRBV11-2
j_gene: TRBJ2-7
d_gene: NA
abundance: NA
CDR3aa: CASSLSRAYEQYF
CDR3nt: TGTGCCAGCAGCCTCTCTCGGGCCTACGAGCAGTACTTC

v_gene: TRBV5-1
j_gene: TRBJ2-1
d_gene: TRBD1
abundance: few
CDR3aa: CASSTGTASSYNEQFF
CDR3nt: TGCGCCAGCAGCACCGGGACAGCCAGCTCCTACAATGAGCAGTTCTTC

v_gene: TRBV9
j_gene: TRBJ2-7
d_gene: TRBD1
abundance: NA
CDR3aa: CASSPGRTGGMYEQYF
CDR3nt: TGTGCCAGCAGCCCGGGGAGGACAGGGGGCATGTACGAGCAGTACTTC

v_gene: TRBV18
j_gene: TRBJ2-6
d_gene: TRBD1
abundance: few
CDR3aa: CASSPIQGDGANVLTF
CDR3nt: TGTGCCAGCTCACCCATACAGGGGGACGGGGCCAACGTCCTGACTTTC

v_gene: TRBV2
j_gene: TRBJ2-3
d_gene: TRBD1
abundance: NA
CDR3aa: CASQTASGTGSSDTQYF
CDR3nt: TGTGCCAGCCAAACCGCTTCCGGGACAGGGAGTTCAGATACGCAGTATTTT

v_gene: TRBV14
j_gene: TRBJ1-4
d_gene: NA
abundance: few
CDR3aa: CASSQGGYNEKLFF
CDR3nt: TGTGCCAGCAGCCAAGGGGGCTATAATGAAAAACTGTTTTTT